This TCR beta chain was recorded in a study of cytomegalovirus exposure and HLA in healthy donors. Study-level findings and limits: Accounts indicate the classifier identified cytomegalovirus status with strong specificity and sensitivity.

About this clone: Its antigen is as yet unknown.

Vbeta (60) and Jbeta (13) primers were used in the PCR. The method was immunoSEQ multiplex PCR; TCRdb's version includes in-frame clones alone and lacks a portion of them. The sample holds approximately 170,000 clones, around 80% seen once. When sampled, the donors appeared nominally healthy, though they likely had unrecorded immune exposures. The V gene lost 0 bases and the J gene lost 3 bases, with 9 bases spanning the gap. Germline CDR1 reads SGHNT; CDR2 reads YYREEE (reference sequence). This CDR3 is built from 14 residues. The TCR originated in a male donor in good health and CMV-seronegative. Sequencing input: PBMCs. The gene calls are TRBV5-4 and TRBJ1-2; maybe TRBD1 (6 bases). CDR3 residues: CASSLGGLYYGYTF. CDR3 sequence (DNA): TGTGCCAGCAGCTTGGGGGGGCTGTACTATGGCTACACCTTC.